In this sample, the clone carrying this T cell receptor (beta chain) turned up a few times. Its specificity is not known. The time point: blood 4 weeks post-SBRT, at nephrectomy. As for treatment: 15 Gy SBRT to primary tumor, nephrectomy 4 weeks later. Nephrectomy followed 15 Gy stereotactic body radiation by 4 weeks. Blood was sampled at baseline, 2 weeks and 4 weeks after SBRT. These data come from a study of radiation and T cells in renal cell carcinoma. Profiling relied on immunoSEQ multiplex PCR, and the TCRdb table lists in-frame clones only, not all of them. The data show about 62,000 clones, with approximately 80% seen just once and about 6.8% held by the top ten. From germline, CDR1 is SGHTA and CDR2 FQGTGA. V lost 5 bases and J lost 8; bases outside the gene matches: 7. CDR3 length equals 14 residues. Study-wide findings and caveats: From baseline, blood top tumor clonotypes peaked at 2 weeks post-radiation. Pretreatment tumor biopsies were lacking, so baseline clonotypes are unknown.

This specimen consisted of blood, obtained from a patient whose treatment included radiotherapy and nephrectomy. J is TRBJ2-1 and V is TRBV7-3; TRBD1 aligns across 9 bases. The TCR comes from a man aged 55 to 70 with renal cell carcinoma. The CDR3 DNA follows: TGTGCCAGCAGCCCAACGACAGGGGGGTATGAGCAGTTCTTC. It codes for CASSPTTGGYEQFF.